The 15 T cell receptor beta chains given below trace back to one sample, sequenced in a study of T cells in Graves' hyperthyroidism and ophthalmopathy. What was amplified from RNA transcripts were TCR beta CDR3 regions. HTBI primers were employed in a first-round RT-PCR of the TCR CDR3. TCRdb used MiXCR to reprocess the multiplex PCR reads, holding one entry per CDR3 protein. The sample lists some 500,000 distinct CDR3 sequences, around 15% occurring once. Sequenced sample: blood. The receptor source for this set is a young woman with Graves' hyperthyroidism.

Many counts were recorded for this clonotype. The chain has TRBV24-1 and TRBJ1-5; TRBD1 might be the D (6 bases). This CDR3 has 15 amino acids. Trimming stripped 2 bases from V and 1 base from J, with 8 bases between. Per the germline V gene, CDR1 is KGHDR and CDR2 is SFDVKD. Here the CDR3 reads CATSDSGGSNQPQHF. DNA for the CDR3: TGTGCCACCAGTGATTCGGGGGGCAGCAATCAGCCCCAGCATTTT.

The V gene is TRBV12-5, the J gene TRBJ1-1; D gene uncertain. The CDR3 runs to 15 residues. The V and J ends lost 6 bases and 0 bases respectively, with 14 bases between them. Looked up from germline, CDR1 is LGHNT and CDR2 is FRNRAP. CDR3 in DNA: TGTGCTAGTGGGTCTGACGGGCCTATGAACACTGAAGCTTTCTTT. This encodes CASGSDGPMNTEAFF.

The V gene is TRBV7-9, the J gene TRBJ2-1; D ambiguous. This CDR3 comprises 16 residues. The V and J ends lost 3 bases and 0 bases respectively, with 12 bases between them. The germline V gene encodes CDR1 SEHNR and CDR2 FQNEAQ (reference sequence). The CDR3 region is CASSFLAAGSYNEQFF. The CDR3 coding sequence is TGTGCCAGCAGCTTCCTGGCAGCCGGCTCCTACAATGAGCAGTTCTTC.

A few counts support this clonotype. The V and J genes are TRBV7-9 and TRBJ2-3; possibly TRBD2 for D (5 bases). Germline V gene data show CDR1 as SEHNR and CDR2 as FQNEAQ (reference sequence). V was pared by 5 bases and J by 9 bases, with 21 bases between. The CDR3 consists of 15 residues. CDR3 in DNA: TGTGCCAGCAGCCCCGATTCAGGACCCGGCGGGACGCAGTATTTT. It translates to CASSPDSGPGGTQYF.

Many counts were recorded for this clonotype. The chain has TRBV7-3 and TRBJ1-1; 8 positions agree with TRBD1. This CDR3 region has 18 residues. The V gene end was trimmed by 2 bases and the J gene end by 1 base; junction bases not matched to a gene: 12. Germline V gene lookup returns CDR1 SGHTA and CDR2 FQGTGA. This chain's CDR3 is CASSLSPYGQGPNTEAFF. The DNA of the CDR3 is TGTGCCAGCAGCTTATCTCCCTACGGACAGGGACCGAACACTGAAGCTTTCTTT.

The CDR3 DNA sequence: TGTGCCAGCAGTTACTCAAGGGAAGATACGCAGTATTTT. Its protein is CASSYSREDTQYF. The chain links TRBV6-5 to TRBJ2-3; D uncertain. The CDR3 sequence is 13 residues long. Germline loops: CDR1 MNHEY, CDR2 SVGAGI. V dropped 0 bases and J dropped 5 bases, with 6 bases sitting between them.

This clonotype has more than one count but fewer than ten. The V and J genes are TRBV6-1 and TRBJ2-2, with TRBD1 matching 8 bases. Germline lookup yields CDR1 MNHNS and CDR2 SASEGT. CDR3 length: 14 amino acids. The CDR3 protein is CGSWGQENTGELFF. In DNA, the CDR3 is TGTGGATCTTGGGGACAGGAGAACACCGGGGAGCTGTTTTTT.

This clonotype was counted at least ten times. The J gene is TRBJ1-5, the V gene TRBV27; no clear D gene. This CDR3 contains 15 residues. Trimming pared 4 bases from V and 7 bases from J, leaving 17 bases between. The germline gives CDR1 MNHEY, CDR2 SMNVEV (reference sequence). The CDR3: CASSSIGKVGQPQHF. The CDR3 coding sequence is TGTGCCAGCAGTTCAATAGGCAAGGTCGGGCAGCCCCAGCATTTT.

The chain carries TRBV9 and TRBJ1-2, with TRBD1 matching 8 bases. The J segment lost 3 bases and the V segment lost 0 bases, leaving 4 bases of the junction unmatched. This CDR3 region has 15 residues. The germline gives CDR1 SGDLS, CDR2 YYNGEE. The CDR3 loop is CASSVEGQAHYGYTF. CDR3 nucleotide sequence: TGTGCCAGCAGCGTAGAGGGACAGGCCCACTATGGCTACACCTTC.

The V and J genes are TRBV6-2 or TRBV6-3 and TRBJ2-7, with TRBD1 matching over 10 bases. The trim removed 6 bases at V and 4 bases at J, leaving 9 bases unmatched. The CDR3 loop spans 15 amino acids. The V gene's germline CDR1 is MNHEY and CDR2 SVGEGT. CDR3 bases: TGTGCCAGCAGCCAGGGACAGGGGTCTTTTTACGAGCAGTACTTC. Translation gives CASSQGQGSFYEQYF.

This clonotype was detected ten times or more. The CDR3 sequence: CAITHVADTDTQYF. CDR3 DNA sequence: TGTGCCATCACCCACGTAGCGGACACAGATACGCAGTATTTT. This chain joins TRBV10-3 and TRBJ2-3, with TRBD2 as a possible D gene (6 bases). Germline assignment: CDR1 ENHRY and CDR2 SYGVKD. V shed 7 bases and J shed 2 bases, with 13 bases lying between them. The CDR3 runs 14 residues.

V and J are TRBV5-6 and TRBJ2-2; 14 nucleotides align to TRBD2. V dropped 3 bases and J dropped 4; count of bases not matched to a gene: 11. This CDR3 is built from 19 residues. Per germline, CDR1 SGHDT and CDR2 YYEEEE. CDR3 loop: CASSSLVGLAGVVTGELFF. The CDR3 region has the DNA TGTGCCAGCAGCTCCCTAGTGGGACTAGCGGGAGTTGTCACCGGGGAGCTGTTTTTT.

The sample holds many counts of this clonotype. The V call is TRBV3-1, the J call TRBJ2-3; D possibly matches TRBD1 or TRBD2 (6 bases each). The CDR3 runs 16 residues. Germline values: CDR1 LGHDT, CDR2 YNNKEL (reference sequence). V was cut by 0 bases and J by 5 bases, with 15 bases left in between. The CDR3 sequence is CASSQDYTGRQDTQYF. The CDR3 DNA sequence: TGTGCCAGCAGCCAAGATTATACAGGGAGGCAAGATACGCAGTATTTT.

The chain carries TRBV19 and TRBJ2-1; TRBD2 agrees at 11 bases. V was clipped by 3 bases and J by 5 bases; unmatched bases: 6. CDR3 length: 16 amino acids. Germline loops: CDR1 LNHDA, CDR2 SQIVND (reference sequence). The CDR3 reads CASSIPGTSGNNEQFF. The CDR3 DNA reads TGTGCCAGTAGTATCCCCGGGACTAGCGGTAACAATGAGCAGTTCTTC.

This clonotype came up many times. The chain uses TRBV10-3 and TRBJ1-2; 7 nucleotides align to TRBD1. The CDR3 length is 16 residues. With V trimmed by 2 bases and J by 3 bases, 9 bases remained unmatched. Germline CDR1 ENHRY, CDR2 SYGVKD. CDR3 loop: CAISEGLQGGYYGYTF. CDR3 nucleotides: TGTGCCATCAGTGAGGGACTGCAGGGGGGCTACTATGGCTACACCTTC.